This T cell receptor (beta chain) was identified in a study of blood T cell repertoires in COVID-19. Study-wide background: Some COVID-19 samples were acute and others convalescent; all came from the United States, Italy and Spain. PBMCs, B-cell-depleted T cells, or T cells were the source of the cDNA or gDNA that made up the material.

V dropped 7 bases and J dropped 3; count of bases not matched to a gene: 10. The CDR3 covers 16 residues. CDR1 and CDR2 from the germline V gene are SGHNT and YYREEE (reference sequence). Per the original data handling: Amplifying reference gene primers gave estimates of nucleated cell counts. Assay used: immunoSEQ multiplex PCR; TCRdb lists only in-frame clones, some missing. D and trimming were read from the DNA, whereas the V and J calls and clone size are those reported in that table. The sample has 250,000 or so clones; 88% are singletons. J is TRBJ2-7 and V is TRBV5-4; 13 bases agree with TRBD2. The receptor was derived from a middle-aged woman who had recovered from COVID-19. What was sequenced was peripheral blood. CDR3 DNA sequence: TGTGCCAGCCAGGGACCGGGACTAGCGGGACTCTACGAGCAGTACTTC. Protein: CASQGPGLAGLYEQYF.